This entry is about one T cell receptor beta chain. Its antigen has not been determined. No much larger clone exists at a distance of one base, and base qualities are not known. Whole blood was collected in K2EDTA tubes by collaborating institutions according to the institutions' own protocols. For TCRbeta analysis, collaborators shipped samples in one of three forms: frozen whole blood, isolated PBMCs, or DNA extracted from either of those sample types. TCRbeta CDR3 regions were amplified from genomic DNA using the immunoSEQ Assay, a bias-controlled multiplex PCR. Regarding the original processing steps: Within the assay, amplification of reference gene primers was used to estimate how many nucleated cells each sample contained. To quantify the absolute abundance of each unique TCRbeta CDR3 rearrangement, sequence reads were collapsed and filtered. For each sample, productive Simpson clonality was calculated by taking the square root of Simpson's diversity index across productive rearrangements. TCRdb took this table from immuneACCESS and kept in-frame rearrangements with V and J called. Such tables lack part of the clones; where checked against another copy, unresolved V genes explain under half of the gap, and the rest is unexplained. V and J calls and clone size follow that table, whereas D and trimming were derived from the DNA. The sample table shows tens of thousands of clones, and about four fifths are seen once. 1.2% of the sample rests with the top ten.

The data originate from a study of blood T cell repertoires in COVID-19 (TCRdb year 2020). At the level of the whole study: The collaborator samples originated in the United States, Italy and Spain and spanned the acute and convalescent phases of COVID-19. Subjects who had been exposed to COVID-19, were actively infected with it, or had recovered from it provided the deeply sampled blood TCRbeta repertoires that made up the dataset. Samples were obtained from the ongoing ImmuneRACE study (first 160 participants) and from about 1,300 subjects provided by 6 global collaborators. The material from the prospective study consisted of cDNA or gDNA derived from T cells, B-cell-depleted T cells, or PBMCs. Where available, HLA class I and class II types were obtained from metadata supplied by the sample provider rather than from assay-based typing. The repertoires were made available in a free public database intended to serve as a resource for research on the immune response to SARS-CoV-2. The sample metadata nearly always contained a de-identified subject ID, COVID-19 status, age in years and sex.

Summary of the overall study and its limitations: The amount of clinical and demographic metadata varied by source and participant and was provided uncurated.

Relative to germline, V is 4 bases shorter and J is 2 bases shorter, with 11 bases between their ends. Looking up the germline V gene yields CDR1 SGHTA and CDR2 FQGNSA. The CDR3 has 14 amino acids, counting the end cysteine and phenylalanine. Just the 42-base CDR3 DNA is kept, in frame starting at base 1. Input material: peripheral blood. The chain is encoded by TRBV7-2 joined to TRBJ1-1, with TRBD1 perhaps the D gene, on 5 matching bases. This receptor was taken from a woman over 75 with acute or convalescent COVID-19. The DNA sequence is TGTGCCAGCAGCTACATGGGGGGTAACACTGAAGCTTTCTTT. It is translated as CASSYMGGNTEAFF.